The clone carrying this T cell receptor (beta chain) has more than one count but fewer than ten. Antigen unknown. Trimming removed 0 bases from V and 3 bases from J; junction bases left unmatched: 7. From germline, CDR1 is SQVTM and CDR2 ANQGSEA. This CDR3 has 16 residues. One entry per CDR3 protein, called by TCRdb with MiXCR from the 5' RACE reads. The sample comprises about 440,000 distinct CDR3 sequences, 17% of which are singletons, and approximately 0.97% rests with the top ten. The sample is drawn from a study of CD8 T cells in ankylosing spondylitis. Study observations and caveats: Apparently characteristic of ankylosing spondylitis blood was a TCR beta motif (about 8 highly homologous variants).

The rearrangement links TRBV29-1 to TRBJ2-1; 8 bases fit TRBD2. The sequenced material came from blood, either unsorted or a sorted T cell fraction (not recorded which). The clonotype comes from a male donor with ankylosing spondylitis. The CDR3 DNA reads as TGCAGCGTTGAAGATGGTAGCGGGGTTCTCTACAATGAGCAGTTCTTC. Translated, it gives CSVEDGSGVLYNEQFF.